This entry features one T cell receptor beta chain sequence. This specimen belongs to a study of OX40 agonist ivuxolimab in advanced cancers. Clones were sequenced by immunoSEQ multiplex PCR, and TCRdb holds only the in-frame ones, with some missing. Of some 86,000 clones in the sample, around 90% were seen once. The TCR was taken from an adult with an advanced solid tumor such as melanoma, head and neck, liver or kidney cancer. The sequences come from CD4+ or CD8+ T cells sorted from blood, collected in a trial of the OX40 agonist ivuxolimab.

For the CDR3, the DNA is TGTGCCAGTAGGAACAGGGGTGTCGGGGAGCTGTTTTTT. Translated: CASRNRGVGELFF. The chain joins TRBV19 to TRBJ2-2, with 7 bases fitting TRBD1. The V gene's germline CDR1 is LNHDA and CDR2 SQIVND (reference sequence). The V gene end was trimmed by 6 bases and the J gene end by 7 bases; junction bases not matched to a gene: 5. This CDR3 is 13 amino acids long.